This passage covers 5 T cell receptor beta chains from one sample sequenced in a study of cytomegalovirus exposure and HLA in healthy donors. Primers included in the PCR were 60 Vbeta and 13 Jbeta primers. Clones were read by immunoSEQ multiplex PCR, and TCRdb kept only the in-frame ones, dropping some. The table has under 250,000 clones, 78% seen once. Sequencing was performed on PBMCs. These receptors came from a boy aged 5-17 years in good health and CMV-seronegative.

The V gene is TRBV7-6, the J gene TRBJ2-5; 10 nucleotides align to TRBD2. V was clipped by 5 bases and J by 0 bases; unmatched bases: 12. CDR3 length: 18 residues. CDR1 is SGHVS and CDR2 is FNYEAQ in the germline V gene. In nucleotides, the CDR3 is TGTGCCAGCAGCACTGGACTAGCGGAGGGTCTGTACCAAGAGACCCAGTACTTC. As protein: CASSTGLAEGLYQETQYF.

CDR3 protein: CASSLIGQGVRGALHF. The CDR3 bases are TGTGCCAGCAGCTTGATTGGACAGGGGGTCCGGGGGGCCCTCCACTTT. The J gene is TRBJ1-6, the V gene TRBV5-4; 10 positions agree with TRBD1. From germline, CDR1 is SGHNT and CDR2 YYREEE (reference sequence). This CDR3 contains 16 residues. The V segment lost 1 base and the J segment 14 bases; nucleotides outside the gene matches: 12.

CDR3 sequence: CASSQDIVGQGASYEQYF. The CDR3 DNA is TGTGCCAGCAGCCAAGACATAGTGGGACAGGGGGCCTCCTACGAGCAGTACTTC. The V call is TRBV4-2, the J call TRBJ2-7, with TRBD1 matching over 12 bases. The CDR3 is made up of 18 amino acids. The ends lost 0 bases at V and 0 bases at J; junction bases unmatched: 6. The germline CDR1 and CDR2 sequences are LGHNA and YNFKEQ.

The CDR3 here is CAWSQVREKLFF. CDR3 coding DNA: TGTGCCTGGAGTCAGGTTCGGGAAAAACTGTTTTTT. The chain couples TRBV30 to TRBJ1-4; no definite D call. CDR1 is GTSNPN, CDR2 SVGIG, per germline (reference sequence). V lost 2 bases and J lost 8, with 9 bases in between. The CDR3 consists of 12 residues.

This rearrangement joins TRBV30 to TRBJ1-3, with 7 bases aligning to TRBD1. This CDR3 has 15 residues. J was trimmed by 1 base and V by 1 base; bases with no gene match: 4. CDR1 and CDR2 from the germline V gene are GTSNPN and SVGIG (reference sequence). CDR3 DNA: TGTGCCTGGAGTGCCTACAGGGGATCTGGAAACACCATATATTTT. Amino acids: CAWSAYRGSGNTIYF.